This entry lists 29 T cell receptor beta chains sequenced from one sample in a study of cytomegalovirus exposure and HLA in healthy donors. With 60 Vbeta and 13 Jbeta primers, the PCR was carried out. The data were produced by immunoSEQ multiplex PCR, yet TCRdb's version contains in-frame clones alone and is incomplete. The table shows 90,000 to 110,000 clones, with 69% occurring only once. Input material: PBMCs. The receptors shown here come from a woman aged 70 to 79 in good health and CMV-seropositive.

In this sample, this clone turned up a few times. This chain's CDR3 is CAISPGQDTNYGYTF. The CDR3 DNA follows: TGTGCCATTTCCCCTGGGCAGGACACTAACTATGGCTACACCTTC. This sequence joins TRBV10-3 and TRBJ1-2, with a weak D call TRBD1 (5 bases). CDR3 length: 15 residues. Germline values: CDR1 ENHRY, CDR2 SYGVKD. V was trimmed by 9 bases and J by 0 bases, leaving 17 bases between them.

The rearrangement uses TRBV10-3 and TRBJ1-1, with D possibly TRBD1 on 6 matching bases. The CDR3 contains 17 residues. The V end lost 0 bases, the J end lost 5 bases, and 19 bases lay between the germline ends. Germline values: CDR1 ENHRY, CDR2 SYGVKD. CDR3 DNA: TGTGCCATCAGTGAGTCCAAGGGACACCCGTTAAGGACTGAAGCTTTCTTT. It specifies CAISESKGHPLRTEAFF.

This clone has a handful of counts. J is TRBJ2-7 and V is TRBV15; TRBD1 might be the D (5 bases). V shed 0 bases and J shed 3 bases, with 9 bases lying between them. CDR1 and CDR2 (germline): LNHNV, YYDKDF (reference sequence). The CDR3 contains 14 residues. This CDR3 is CATSRDREVYEQYF. The CDR3 nucleotides are TGTGCCACCAGCAGAGACAGGGAAGTCTACGAGCAGTACTTC.

This chain links TRBV5-5 with TRBJ2-5; D call uncertain. The CDR3 contains 13 residues. Germline V gene lookup returns CDR1 SGHKS and CDR2 YYEKEE (reference sequence). Trimming shortened V by 4 bases and J by 4 bases, and 11 bases separated the two germline ends. CDR3 in DNA: TGTGCCAGCAGCGTGCGGTACGGAGAGACCCAGTACTTC. Translation: CASSVRYGETQYF.

This chain joins TRBV19 and TRBJ1-1, with D perhaps matching TRBD1 (5 bases). The CDR3 is 15 residues long. Germline assignment: CDR1 LNHDA and CDR2 SQIVND (reference sequence). V was trimmed by 4 bases and J by 0 bases, leaving 12 bases between them. CDR3 sequence reads: CASSRLTEMNTEAFF. The CDR3 nucleotides read TGTGCCAGTAGTAGACTGACAGAAATGAACACTGAAGCTTTCTTT.

This clone was detected a few times. The chain couples TRBV14 to TRBJ2-3; possible D gene TRBD2, 5 bases. The germline CDR1 and CDR2 sequences are SGHDN and FVKESK. The V gene lost 3 bases and the J gene lost 3 bases, with 19 bases spanning the gap. This CDR3 comprises 17 residues. The CDR3 coding sequence is TGTGCCAGCAGCCATACCTCGGACTCCCGTTTGACAGATACGCAGTATTTT. Encoded protein: CASSHTSDSRLTDTQYF.

This chain links TRBV5-1 with TRBJ2-5; D possibly corresponds to TRBD1 (5 bases). The germline gives CDR1 SGHRS, CDR2 YFSETQ. Trimming stripped 0 bases from V and 3 bases from J, with 12 bases between. The CDR3 runs to 15 residues. CDR3 in amino acids: CASSLVFTREETQYF. The DNA for the CDR3 is TGCGCCAGCAGCTTGGTTTTTACCAGGGAAGAGACCCAGTACTTC.

This chain connects TRBV6-6 to TRBJ1-2; TRBD1 matches at 8 bases. J gave up 8 bases and V 2 bases, and 7 bases lay outside the gene matches. CDR3 length: 14 amino acids. CDR1 is MNHNY, CDR2 SVGAGI, per germline (reference sequence). The CDR3 bases are TGTGCCAGCAGTTACCTCCCAGGGGGCGGCGGCTACACCTTC. Translation gives CASSYLPGGGGYTF.

The V gene is TRBV7-2, the J gene TRBJ2-5; D is unresolved. The V end was cut by 5 bases, the J end by 5 bases, with 9 bases between. Germline CDR1 and CDR2: SGHTA and FQGNSA. This CDR3 has 12 amino acids. In DNA, the CDR3 is TGTGCCAGCAGCAAAATACGGGAGACCCAGTACTTC. It is translated as CASSKIRETQYF. Full variable domain (rest looked up from reference TRBV7-2 and TRBJ2-5): GAGVSQSPSNKVTEKGKDVELRCDPISGHTALYWYRQSLGQGLEFLIYFQGNSAPDKSGLPSDRFSAERTGGSVSTLTIQRTQQEDSAVYLCASSKIRETQYFGPGTRLLVL.

This clone has just one count. The V call is TRBV5-1, the J call TRBJ2-1; 8 bases are a match to TRBD2. V shed 3 bases and J 10 bases; nucleotides not matched to a gene: 6. The CDR3 length is 13 residues. Germline loops: CDR1 SGHRS, CDR2 YFSETQ. The CDR3 here is CASSWTSPGEQFF. The CDR3 DNA sequence: TGCGCCAGCAGCTGGACTAGCCCGGGGGAGCAGTTCTTC.

This clone has just a few counts. The chain recombines TRBV7-9 with TRBJ1-6; TRBD1 agrees at 7 bases. The germline gives CDR1 SEHNR, CDR2 FQNEAQ (reference sequence). Trimming at V came to 5 bases and at J to 7 bases, leaving 5 bases not matched to a gene. This CDR3 has 14 amino acids. This CDR3 is CASSPGTENSPLHF. CDR3 DNA: TGTGCCAGCAGCCCCGGGACAGAGAATTCACCCCTCCACTTT.

The genes are TRBV30 and TRBJ2-1, with 10 bases lining up with TRBD2. The J segment lost 6 bases and the V segment lost 3 bases, leaving 11 bases of the junction unmatched. The germline V gene has CDR1 GTSNPN and CDR2 SVGIG (reference sequence). CDR3 size: 16 residues. CDR3 loop: CAWSLPLAGGLNEQFF. CDR3 DNA: TGTGCCTGGAGCCTCCCCTTAGCGGGGGGTCTCAATGAGCAGTTCTTC. The entire variable domain, with the rest obtained from reference TRBV30 and TRBJ2-1, is as follows: SQTIHQWPATLVQPVGSPLSLECTVEGTSNPNLYWYRQAAGRGLQLLFYSVGIGQISSEVPQNLSASRPQDRQFILSSKKLLLSDSGFYLCAWSLPLAGGLNEQFFGPGTRLTVL.

CDR3 bases: TGCGCCAGCAGCTTGTCCAGTCCCACTGAAGCTTTCTTT. Amino acids: CASSLSSPTEAFF. The chain combines TRBV5-1 with TRBJ1-1; D not resolved. Germline CDR1 is SGHRS and CDR2 is YFSETQ. The length of the CDR3 is 13 residues. Between the trimmed V and J ends, which lost 1 base and 4 bases, there was a span of 8 bases.

This chain joins TRBV4-1 and TRBJ1-1; perhaps TRBD1 as D (5 bases). Germline V lookup: CDR1 MGHRA, CDR2 YSYEKL. V was pared by 0 bases and J by 6 bases, with 11 bases between. This CDR3 has 14 residues. The CDR3 reads CASSQEEGRPEAFF. As DNA, the CDR3 is TGCGCCAGCAGCCAAGAGGAGGGACGGCCTGAAGCTTTCTTT.

The chain links TRBV7-2 to TRBJ2-3; 11 bases map to TRBD2. Germline V gives CDR1 SGHTA, CDR2 FQGNSA. Trimming took 1 base from V and 4 from J; bases not matched to a gene: 4. The CDR3 sequence is 16 residues long. The CDR3 sequence: CASSLGMTSGADTQYF. DNA for the CDR3: TGTGCCAGCAGCTTAGGTATGACTAGCGGGGCAGATACGCAGTATTTT.

This clone was detected only once. This chain links TRBV11-2 with TRBJ1-2; 7 nucleotides line up with TRBD1. With V trimmed by 1 base and J by 2 bases, 1 base remained unmatched. The CDR3 has 14 residues. In germline, CDR1 is SGHAT, CDR2 FQNNGV. This chain's CDR3 is CASSLGRGNYGYTF. As DNA, the CDR3 is TGTGCCAGCAGCTTAGGCAGGGGGAACTATGGCTACACCTTC.

The V call is TRBV19, the J call TRBJ1-5, with unresolved D. Per germline, CDR1 LNHDA and CDR2 SQIVND (reference sequence). The CDR3 has 14 residues. V was shortened by 5 bases and J by 9 bases, with 17 bases between the two germline ends. CDR3 bases: TGTGCCAGTAGTCCTCGTCCCAACAACCGGCCCCAGCATTTT. Protein product: CASSPRPNNRPQHF.

The chain has TRBV13 and TRBJ2-7; D perhaps matches TRBD1 (5 bases). Germline values: CDR1 PRHDT, CDR2 FYEKMQ (reference sequence). This CDR3 is 13 amino acids long. Trimming took off 6 bases at V and 2 bases at J, with 11 bases between the two ends. This CDR3 reads CASRVQGPYEQYF. As DNA, the CDR3 is TGTGCCAGCAGAGTCCAGGGCCCCTACGAGCAGTACTTC.

The V call is TRBV11-2, the J call TRBJ2-5; 7 bases are a match to TRBD2. The CDR3 is 14 residues long. V lost 5 bases, J lost 1 base, and 4 bases stayed unmatched. CDR1 and CDR2 (germline): SGHAT, FQNNGV. CDR3 nucleotide sequence: TGTGCCAGCAGCCTTGGACTAGTCCAAGAGACCCAGTACTTC. Translating gives CASSLGLVQETQYF.

The rearrangement links TRBV6-6 to TRBJ1-1; 9 bases map to TRBD1. The CDR3 contains 15 residues. Germline V CDR1 and CDR2: MNHNY, SVGAGI (reference sequence). With 7 bases clipped from V and 5 bases from J, the junction kept 11 bases outside the gene matches. The DNA for the CDR3 is TGTGCCAGCATTCCCGCCGGGACAGGGAAAACTGAAGCTTTCTTT. This translates into CASIPAGTGKTEAFF.

The rearrangement links TRBV7-2 to TRBJ1-3; D is unresolved. The ends were cut back, 5 bases at V and 0 bases at J, with 14 bases in the middle. Germline lookup yields CDR1 SGHTA and CDR2 FQGNSA. This CDR3 has 16 amino acids. This CDR3 reads CASSVGDTYSGNTIYF. CDR3 nucleotide sequence: TGTGCCAGCAGCGTAGGAGATACTTACTCTGGAAACACCATATATTTT. Looking up the rest from reference TRBV7-2 and TRBJ1-3 gives the full variable domain: GAGVSQSPSNKVTEKGKDVELRCDPISGHTALYWYRQSLGQGLEFLIYFQGNSAPDKSGLPSDRFSAERTGGSVSTLTIQRTQQEDSAVYLCASSVGDTYSGNTIYFGEGSWLTVV.

This clone was recorded a few times. The rearrangement uses TRBV7-8 and TRBJ2-1, with D hard to call. CDR3 size: 15 residues. Per the germline V gene, CDR1 is SGHVS and CDR2 is FQNEAQ. V gave up 2 bases and J gave up 0 bases, with 8 bases separating them. The CDR3 nucleotides read TGTGCCAGCAGCTTAAGTTCCGGCTCCTACAATGAGCAGTTCTTC. As protein: CASSLSSGSYNEQFF.

The rearrangement links TRBV18 to TRBJ2-5; D call uncertain. Germline lookup yields CDR1 KGHSH and CDR2 LQKENI. V was clipped by 5 bases and J by 2 bases, with 9 bases between them. The CDR3 runs 13 residues. The CDR3 protein is CASSSLRQETQYF. The CDR3 nucleotides read TGTGCCAGCTCATCACTCCGTCAAGAGACCCAGTACTTC.

A few counts support this clone. This chain connects TRBV20-1 to TRBJ1-2, with D tentatively TRBD1 (5 bases). The CDR3 covers 11 residues. The germline CDR1 and CDR2 sequences are DFQATT and SNEGSKA (reference sequence). The V gene lost 5 bases and the J gene lost 4 bases, with 8 bases spanning the gap. CDR3 coding DNA: TGCAGTGCTGGCGGGGCCTATGGCTACACCTTC. Translating it yields CSAGGAYGYTF.

J is TRBJ2-5 and V is TRBV6-5; 7 positions agree with TRBD1. Germline V lookup: CDR1 MNHEY, CDR2 SVGAGI. This CDR3 comprises 13 residues. The J segment lost 5 bases and the V segment lost 8 bases, leaving 8 bases of the junction unmatched. CDR3 loop: CASRGRGRETQYF. In nucleotides, the CDR3 is TGTGCCAGCCGGGGAAGGGGGCGGGAGACCCAGTACTTC.

This clone was picked up a small number of times. The chain couples TRBV27 to TRBJ1-1; 7 bases line up with TRBD1. Germline V lookup: CDR1 MNHEY, CDR2 SMNVEV (reference sequence). V shed 5 bases, J shed 1 base, and the junction held 7 bases outside the gene matches. This CDR3 is built from 15 residues. The CDR3: CASSTRTGGNTEAFF. For the CDR3, the DNA is TGTGCCAGCAGTACCCGGACAGGTGGGAACACTGAAGCTTTCTTT.

The chain links TRBV14 to TRBJ1-3; a weak D match, TRBD1 (6 bases). CDR3 length: 16 residues. Trimming removed 3 bases from V and 5 bases from J, with 17 bases in between. Germline values: CDR1 SGHDN, CDR2 FVKESK. The CDR3 reads CASSHDGGPPRNTIYF. For the CDR3, the DNA is TGTGCCAGCAGCCACGACGGGGGGCCCCCCAGAAACACCATATATTTT.

There are a few counts of this clone. This chain's CDR3 is CASTRTGPGQPQHF. DNA for the CDR3: TGTGCCAGTACCCGGACAGGACCGGGACAGCCCCAGCATTTT. V gene TRBV19 combines with J gene TRBJ1-5; 7 bases fit TRBD1. The CDR3 contains 14 residues. Germline V gives CDR1 LNHDA, CDR2 SQIVND (reference sequence). J lost 7 bases, V lost 7 bases, and 10 bases had no gene match.

The chain carries TRBV7-8 and TRBJ1-5, with D possibly TRBD1 on 5 matching bases. This CDR3 has 15 residues. Germline CDR1 and CDR2: SGHVS and FQNEAQ. Trimming removed 4 bases from V and 0 bases from J, with 10 bases in between. CDR3 amino acids: CASSSTVLSNQPQHF. The CDR3 DNA reads as TGTGCCAGCAGCTCGACAGTTCTTAGCAATCAGCCCCAGCATTTT. Based on the CDR3 plus reference TRBV7-8 and TRBJ1-5, the full variable domain is GAGVSQSPRYKVAKRGQDVALRCDPISGHVSLFWYQQALGQGPEFLTYFQNEAQLDKSGLPSDRFFAERPEGSVSTLKIQRTQQEDSAVYLCASSSTVLSNQPQHFGDGTRLSIL.